The rows below give T cell receptor beta chains drawn from one sample of a study of blood T cell repertoires in COVID-19. The repertoire was sequenced with immunoSEQ multiplex PCR; TCRdb's copy has only in-frame clones and lacks some. Here the sample spans fewer than 200,000 clones, about 86% being singletons. The specimen was peripheral blood. The receptors here all came from a man between 65 and 85 years old with active or convalescent COVID-19. Both conserved end residues are part of each CDR3. D genes are given only for firm matches. The size of a clone is reported for some rows only, either as once, few or many, or as a class for expanded clones.

j_call d_call cdr3_length v_call clone_size cdr3_aa cdr3_nt
TRBJ2-2 TRBD2 18 TRBV4-1 many CASSQDSRGGASTGELFF TGCGCCAGCAGCCAAGATAGTCGCGGGGGGGCCTCCACCGGGGAGCTGTTTTTT
TRBJ1-1 TRBD1 14 TRBV6-5 NA CASSYQGQGTEAFF TGTGCCAGCAGTTACCAGGGACAGGGCACTGAAGCTTTCTTT
TRBJ1-4 NA 16 TRBV5-1 NA CASSLGWLGANEKLFF TGCGCCAGCAGCTTGGGGTGGCTAGGTGCTAATGAAAAACTGTTTTTT
TRBJ2-5 TRBD2 15 TRBV6-6 few CASSLGLAGMETQYF TGTGCCAGCAGTTTGGGACTAGCGGGAATGGAGACCCAGTACTTC
TRBJ1-6 NA 16 TRBV5-1 NA CASSIFQGLYNSPLHF TGCGCCAGCAGCATCTTTCAGGGACTCTATAATTCACCCCTCCACTTT
TRBJ1-1 NA 14 TRBV12-5 NA CASGLEMMNTEAFF TGTGCTAGTGGTTTAGAGATGATGAACACTGAAGCTTTCTTT
TRBJ2-6 NA 18 TRBV18 NA CASSPPGTINSGANVLTF TGTGCCAGCTCACCGCCCGGGACAATCAACTCTGGGGCCAACGTCCTGACTTTC
TRBJ2-5 TRBD1 15 TRBV7-3 NA CASSTRTGGWETQYF TGTGCCAGCAGCACCCGGACAGGGGGCTGGGAGACCCAGTACTTC
TRBJ1-1 NA 12 TRBV5-6 NA CASGQTYTEAFF TGTGCCAGCGGACAGACTTACACTGAAGCTTTCTTT
TRBJ2-5 NA 15 TRBV11-2 NA CASSQSRGSGETQYF TGTGCCAGCAGCCAATCTAGGGGCAGTGGGGAGACCCAGTACTTC
TRBJ1-4 TRBD1 15 TRBV4-1 NA CASSQNRGLGEKLFF TGCGCCAGCAGCCAGAACAGGGGGCTTGGTGAAAAACTGTTTTTT
TRBJ1-1 NA 12 TRBV7-9 NA CASSFEGTEAFF TGTGCCAGCAGCTTCGAGGGCACTGAAGCTTTCTTT
TRBJ1-5 NA 16 TRBV7-8 NA CASSSREGRSNQPQHF TGTGCCAGCAGCTCCCGGGAGGGAAGAAGCAATCAGCCCCAGCATTTT
TRBJ1-2 TRBD1 15 TRBV7-9 NA CASSVRQGANYGYTF TGTGCCAGCAGCGTACGACAGGGAGCTAACTATGGCTACACCTTC
TRBJ1-2 NA 15 TRBV15 NA CATSWARTENYGYTF TGTGCCACCAGCTGGGCCAGGACAGAAAACTATGGCTACACCTTC
TRBJ1-5 NA 14 TRBV9 once CASSVAGSNQPQHF TGTGCCAGCAGCGTAGCAGGGAGCAATCAGCCCCAGCATTTT
TRBJ2-5 NA 14 TRBV7-9 NA CASSPGIGSETQYF TGTGCCAGCAGCCCCGGTATTGGTTCGGAGACCCAGTACTTC
TRBJ1-2 TRBD1 17 TRBV18 NA CASSPRAWDSGGGGYTF TGTGCCAGCTCACCTCGGGCTTGGGACAGCGGGGGCGGTGGCTACACCTTC
TRBJ1-6 NA 16 TRBV9 NA CASSVMGASYNSPLHF TGTGCCAGCAGCGTAATGGGGGCCTCCTATAATTCACCCCTCCACTTT
TRBJ1-3 NA 14 TRBV6-5 NA CASRTWDIRNTIYF TGTGCCAGCAGGACTTGGGACATCCGAAACACCATATATTTT
TRBJ1-4 NA 16 TRBV6-5 few CASSYSAGSGREKLFF TGTGCCAGCAGTTACTCGGCCGGGAGTGGGAGGGAAAAACTGTTTTTT
TRBJ2-7 TRBD2 14 TRBV7-9 NA CASSPTSGSFEQYF TGTGCCAGCAGCCCTACCAGCGGGAGTTTTGAGCAGTACTTC
TRBJ1-5 NA 15 TRBV18 NA CASSPQGGAGQPQHF TGTGCCAGCTCACCGCAAGGGGGGGCAGGACAGCCCCAGCATTTT
TRBJ1-3 NA 16 TRBV28 NA CASSLGTEFSGNTIYF TGTGCCAGCAGTTTAGGAACAGAATTCTCTGGAAACACCATATATTTT
TRBJ1-2 TRBD1 15 TRBV3-1/TRBV3-2 NA CASSQVISGQGGYTF TGTGCCAGCAGCCAAGTTATTTCAGGACAGGGCGGCTACACCTTC
TRBJ2-3 TRBD2 17 TRBV13 NA CASSLEAGAPLTDTQYF TGTGCCAGCAGCTTAGAGGCGGGAGCCCCTCTCACAGATACGCAGTATTTT
TRBJ2-7 NA 14 TRBV5-1 NA CASSLLTGEYEQYF TGCGCCAGCAGCTTATTAACAGGAGAATACGAGCAGTACTTC
TRBJ2-2 NA 13 TRBV27 NA CASSSGQSGELFF TGTGCCAGCAGTTCCGGACAGAGCGGGGAGCTGTTTTTT
TRBJ1-4 NA 13 TRBV2 NA CASSETVSEKLFF TGTGCCAGCAGCGAGACAGTTTCTGAAAAACTGTTTTTT
TRBJ1-1 TRBD1 13 TRBV18 NA CASSDRVGAEAFF TGTGCCAGCTCGGACAGGGTAGGGGCTGAAGCTTTCTTT
TRBJ1-2 TRBD1 14 TRBV29-1 NA CSVEGTQGAEGYTF TGCAGCGTTGAAGGAACTCAGGGGGCGGAAGGCTACACCTTC
TRBJ1-2 TRBD1 14 TRBV9 NA CASSARTGLNGYTF TGTGCCAGCAGCGCCCGGACAGGGCTTAATGGCTACACCTTC
TRBJ2-7 TRBD2 17 TRBV4-1 NA CASSQEPAGADSYEQYF TGCGCCAGCAGCCAAGAACCCGCGGGAGCGGACTCCTACGAGCAGTACTTC
TRBJ1-6 TRBD1 14 TRBV2 NA CASWGTGFNSPLHF TGTGCCAGCTGGGGGACAGGATTTAATTCACCCCTCCACTTT
TRBJ2-3 TRBD2 19 TRBV4-1 NA CASSQVPLTSGIYTDTQYF TGCGCCAGCAGCCAAGTTCCTCTGACTAGCGGCATATACACAGATACGCAGTATTTT
TRBJ1-4 NA 15 TRBV6-5 NA CASREDSTLNEKLFF TGTGCCAGCAGGGAGGACAGCACACTTAATGAAAAACTGTTTTTT
TRBJ1-2 NA 14 TRBV7-2 NA CASSLTRANYGYTF TGTGCCAGCAGCTTAACCAGGGCAAACTATGGCTACACCTTC
TRBJ1-4 NA 16 TRBV23-1 NA CASSDRRYATNEKLFF TGCGCCAGCAGTGACAGGCGATATGCAACTAATGAAAAACTGTTTTTT
TRBJ2-2 TRBD1 16 TRBV2 NA CASYSGGQGVNGELFF TGTGCCAGCTACTCCGGGGGACAGGGAGTGAACGGGGAGCTGTTTTTT
TRBJ2-1 NA 13 TRBV28 NA CASTGTPYNEQFF TGTGCCAGCACGGGGACACCTTACAATGAGCAGTTCTTC
TRBJ1-3 NA 15 TRBV7-8 many CASSLVAGAGNTIYF TGTGCCAGCAGCTTAGTAGCCGGAGCTGGAAACACCATATATTTT
TRBJ2-7 NA 11 TRBV29-1 NA CSARGSYEQYF TGCAGCGCCAGGGGCTCCTACGAGCAGTACTTC
TRBJ1-4 NA 16 TRBV19 NA CASSTPREATNEKLFF TGTGCCAGTAGTACCCCGAGGGAGGCAACTAATGAAAAACTGTTTTTT
TRBJ1-4 NA 11 TRBV3-1/TRBV3-2 NA CASSPIEKLFF TGTGCCAGCAGCCCAATCGAAAAACTGTTTTTT
TRBJ2-7 TRBD2 14 TRBV18 NA CASSPQGRGGEQYF TGTGCCAGCTCCCCCCAAGGACGGGGGGGCGAGCAGTACTTC
TRBJ1-4 NA 16 TRBV3-1/TRBV3-2 once CASSQAQGVLREKLFF TGTGCCAGCAGCCAAGCGCAAGGGGTCCTACGGGAAAAACTGTTTTTT
TRBJ1-2 NA 14 TRBV7-2 NA CASSLAATGHGYTF TGTGCCAGCAGCTTAGCGGCTACAGGGCATGGCTACACCTTC
TRBJ1-2 TRBD1 14 TRBV7-9 NA CASSLVGTGGRYTF TGTGCCAGCAGCTTAGTGGGGACAGGGGGCCGGTACACCTTC
TRBJ2-7 NA 14 TRBV7-2 NA CASSLAPPRSEQYF TGTGCCAGCAGCTTAGCGCCCCCCAGGTCCGAGCAGTACTTC
TRBJ1-2 NA 13 TRBV5-4 NA CASSQGPNYGYTF TGTGCCAGCAGCCAGGGTCCTAACTATGGCTACACCTTC
TRBJ2-2 NA 13 TRBV2 NA CASSSTSTGELFF TGTGCCAGCAGTTCGACTAGTACCGGGGAGCTGTTTTTT
TRBJ1-5 NA 17 TRBV11-2 NA CASSLQIGGAGNQPQHF TGTGCCAGCAGCTTACAAATAGGAGGGGCCGGCAATCAGCCCCAGCATTTT
TRBJ1-1 TRBD1 14 TRBV2 NA CASSGTDRVAEAFF TGTGCCAGCAGTGGTACCGACAGGGTGGCAGAAGCTTTCTTT
TRBJ1-1 NA 13 TRBV29-1 NA CSVTGSVNTEAFF TGCAGCGTAACCGGGTCCGTGAACACTGAAGCTTTCTTT
TRBJ2-4 NA 14 TRBV9 NA CASSPTVAKNIQYF TGTGCCAGCAGCCCGACAGTAGCCAAAAACATTCAGTACTTC
TRBJ1-2 NA 13 TRBV5-1 few CASSPVAGYGYTF TGCGCCAGCAGCCCGGTAGCGGGCTATGGCTACACCTTC
TRBJ2-7 TRBD1 12 TRBV30 NA CAYRQGSYEQYF TGTGCCTACCGACAGGGGAGCTACGAGCAGTACTTC
TRBJ1-3 NA 16 TRBV5-5 NA CASNQAGGTHGNTIYF TGTGCCAGCAACCAGGCTGGGGGGACCCATGGAAACACCATATATTTT